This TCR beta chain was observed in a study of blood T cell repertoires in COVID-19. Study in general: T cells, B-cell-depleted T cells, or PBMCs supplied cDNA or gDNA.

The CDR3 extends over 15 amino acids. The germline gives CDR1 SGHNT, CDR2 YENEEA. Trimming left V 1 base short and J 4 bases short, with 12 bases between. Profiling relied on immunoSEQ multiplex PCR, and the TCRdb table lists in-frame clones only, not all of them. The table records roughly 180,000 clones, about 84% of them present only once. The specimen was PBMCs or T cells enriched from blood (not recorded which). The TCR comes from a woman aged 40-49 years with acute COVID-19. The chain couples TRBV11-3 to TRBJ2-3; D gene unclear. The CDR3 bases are TGTGCCAGCAGCTTAGGATCAAACCGGGCAGATACGCAGTATTTT. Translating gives CASSLGSNRADTQYF.